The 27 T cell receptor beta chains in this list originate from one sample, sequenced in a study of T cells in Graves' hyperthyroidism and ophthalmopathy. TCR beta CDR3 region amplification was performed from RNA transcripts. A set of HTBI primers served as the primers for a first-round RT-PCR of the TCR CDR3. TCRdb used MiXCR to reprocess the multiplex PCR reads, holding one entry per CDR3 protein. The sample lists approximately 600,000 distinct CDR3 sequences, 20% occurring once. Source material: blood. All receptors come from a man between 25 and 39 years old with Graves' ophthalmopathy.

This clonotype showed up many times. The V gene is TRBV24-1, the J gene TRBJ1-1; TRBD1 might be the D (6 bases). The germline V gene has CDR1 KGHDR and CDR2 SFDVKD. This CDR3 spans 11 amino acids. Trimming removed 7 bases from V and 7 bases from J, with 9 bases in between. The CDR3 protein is CATSRGLEAFF. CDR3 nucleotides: TGTGCCACCAGCAGGGGACTTGAAGCTTTCTTT.

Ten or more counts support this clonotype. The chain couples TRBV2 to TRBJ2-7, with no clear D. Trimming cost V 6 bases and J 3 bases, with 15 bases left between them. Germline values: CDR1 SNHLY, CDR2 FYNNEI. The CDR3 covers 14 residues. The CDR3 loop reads CASSGSQSIYEQYF. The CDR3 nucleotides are TGTGCCAGCAGCGGCAGCCAGTCAATCTACGAGCAGTACTTC.

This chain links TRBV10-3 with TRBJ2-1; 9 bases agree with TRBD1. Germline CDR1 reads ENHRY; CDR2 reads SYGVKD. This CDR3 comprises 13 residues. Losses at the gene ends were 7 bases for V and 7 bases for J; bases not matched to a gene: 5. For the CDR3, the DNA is TGTGCCATCACCGGGACAGGGAAAAATGAGCAGTTCTTC. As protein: CAITGTGKNEQFF.

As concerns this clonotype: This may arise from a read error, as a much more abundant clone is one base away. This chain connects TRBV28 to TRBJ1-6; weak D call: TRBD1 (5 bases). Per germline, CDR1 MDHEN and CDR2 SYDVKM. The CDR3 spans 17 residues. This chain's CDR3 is CASSSNRQSSHNSPLHF. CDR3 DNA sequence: TGTGCCAGCAGTTCCAACCGACAGAGCTCCCATAATTCACCCCTCCACTTT. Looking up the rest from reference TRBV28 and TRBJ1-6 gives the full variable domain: DVKVTQSSRYLVKRTGEKVFLECVQDMDHENMFWYRQDPGLGLRLIYFSYDVKMKEKGDIPEGYSVSREKKERFSLILESASTNQTSMYLCASSSNRQSSHNSPLHFGNGTRLTVT.

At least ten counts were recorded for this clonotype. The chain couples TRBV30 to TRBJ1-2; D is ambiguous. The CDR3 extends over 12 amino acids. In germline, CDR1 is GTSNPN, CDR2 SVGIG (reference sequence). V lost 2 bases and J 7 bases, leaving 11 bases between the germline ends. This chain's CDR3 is CAWSTRPAGYTF. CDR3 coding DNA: TGTGCCTGGAGTACCCGTCCCGCTGGCTACACCTTC.

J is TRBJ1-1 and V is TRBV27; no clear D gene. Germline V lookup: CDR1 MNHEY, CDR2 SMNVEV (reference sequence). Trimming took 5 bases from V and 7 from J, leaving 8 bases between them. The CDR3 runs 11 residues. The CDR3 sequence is CASSSGFEAFF. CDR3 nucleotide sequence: TGTGCCAGCAGTAGTGGGTTTGAAGCTTTCTTT.

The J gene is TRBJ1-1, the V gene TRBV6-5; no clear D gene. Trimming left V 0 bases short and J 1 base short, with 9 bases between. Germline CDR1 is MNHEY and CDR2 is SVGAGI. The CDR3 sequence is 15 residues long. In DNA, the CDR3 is TGTGCCAGCAGTTACTCGAGTCAGGAGAACACTGAAGCTTTCTTT. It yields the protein CASSYSSQENTEAFF.

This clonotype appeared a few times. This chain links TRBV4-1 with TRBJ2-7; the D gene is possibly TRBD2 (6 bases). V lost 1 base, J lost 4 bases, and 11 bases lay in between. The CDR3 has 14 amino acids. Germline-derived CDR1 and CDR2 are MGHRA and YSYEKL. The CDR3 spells CASSQVGSGYEQYF. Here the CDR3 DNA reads TGCGCCAGCAGCCAAGTCGGGAGTGGGTACGAGCAGTACTTC.

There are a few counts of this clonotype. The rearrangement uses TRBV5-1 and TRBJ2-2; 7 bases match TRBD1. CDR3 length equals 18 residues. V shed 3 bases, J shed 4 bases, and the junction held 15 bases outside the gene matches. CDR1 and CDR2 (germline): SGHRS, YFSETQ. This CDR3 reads CASSSGYRGAVGTGELFF. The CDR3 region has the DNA TGCGCCAGCAGCTCGGGCTACAGGGGCGCGGTCGGCACCGGGGAGCTGTTTTTT.

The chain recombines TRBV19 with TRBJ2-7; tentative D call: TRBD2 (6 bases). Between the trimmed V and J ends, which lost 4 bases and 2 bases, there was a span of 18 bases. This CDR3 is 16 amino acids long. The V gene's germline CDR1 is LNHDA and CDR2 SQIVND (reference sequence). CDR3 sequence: CASSTLGGAPTYEQYF. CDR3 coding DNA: TGTGCCAGTAGTACCCTTGGCGGGGCCCCAACCTACGAGCAGTACTTC.

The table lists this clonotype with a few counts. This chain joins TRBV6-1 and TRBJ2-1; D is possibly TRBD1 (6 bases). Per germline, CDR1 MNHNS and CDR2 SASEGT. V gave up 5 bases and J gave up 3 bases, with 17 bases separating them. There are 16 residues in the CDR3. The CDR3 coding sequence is TGTGCCAGCAGTTTTTCGCAACAGGGTTACTACAATGAGCAGTTCTTC. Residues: CASSFSQQGYYNEQFF.

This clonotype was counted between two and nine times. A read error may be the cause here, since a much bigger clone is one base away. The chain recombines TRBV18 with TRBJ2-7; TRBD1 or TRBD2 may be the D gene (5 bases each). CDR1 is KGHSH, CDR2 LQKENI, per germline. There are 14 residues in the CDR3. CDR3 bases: TGTGCCAGCCCACCAAGGGACGTCTCCTACGAGCAGTACTTC. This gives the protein CASPPRDVSYEQYF.

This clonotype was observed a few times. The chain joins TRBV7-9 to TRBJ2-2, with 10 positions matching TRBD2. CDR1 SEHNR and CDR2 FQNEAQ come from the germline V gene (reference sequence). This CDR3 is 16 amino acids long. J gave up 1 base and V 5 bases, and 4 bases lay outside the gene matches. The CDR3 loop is CASSPASGGNTGELFF. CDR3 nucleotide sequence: TGTGCCAGCAGCCCCGCTAGCGGGGGGAACACCGGGGAGCTGTTTTTT.

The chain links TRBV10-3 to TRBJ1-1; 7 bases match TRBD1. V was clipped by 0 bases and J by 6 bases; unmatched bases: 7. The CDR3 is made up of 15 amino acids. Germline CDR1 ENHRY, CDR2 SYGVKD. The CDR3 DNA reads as TGTGCCATCAGTGAGTCCGAGGGGGCGCGTCCTGAAGCTTTCTTT. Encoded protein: CAISESEGARPEAFF.

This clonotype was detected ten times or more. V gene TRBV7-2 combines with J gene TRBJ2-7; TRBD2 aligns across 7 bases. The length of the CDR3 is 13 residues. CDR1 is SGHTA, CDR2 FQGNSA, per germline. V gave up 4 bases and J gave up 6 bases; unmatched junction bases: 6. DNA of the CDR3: TGTGCCAGCAGCTCAACCGGGACTACCGAGCAGTACTTC. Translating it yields CASSSTGTTEQYF.

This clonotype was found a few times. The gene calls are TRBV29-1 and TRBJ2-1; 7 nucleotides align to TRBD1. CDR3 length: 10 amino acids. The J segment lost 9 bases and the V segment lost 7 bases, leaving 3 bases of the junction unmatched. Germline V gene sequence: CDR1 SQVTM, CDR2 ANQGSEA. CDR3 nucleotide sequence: TGCAGCGGCGGACAGGCTGAGCAGTTCTTC. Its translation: CSGGQAEQFF.

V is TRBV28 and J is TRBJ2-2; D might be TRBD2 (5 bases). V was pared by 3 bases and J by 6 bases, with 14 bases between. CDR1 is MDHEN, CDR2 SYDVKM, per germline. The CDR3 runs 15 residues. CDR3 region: CASSLVPGNSGELFF. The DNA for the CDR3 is TGTGCCAGCAGTTTGGTACCCGGGAATTCCGGGGAGCTGTTTTTT.

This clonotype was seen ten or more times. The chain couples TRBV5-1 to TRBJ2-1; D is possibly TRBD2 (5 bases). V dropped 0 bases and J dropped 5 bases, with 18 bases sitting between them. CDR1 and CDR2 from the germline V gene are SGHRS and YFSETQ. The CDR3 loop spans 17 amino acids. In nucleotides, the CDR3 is TGCGCCAGCAGCTTGGGCTCTAACCTCGGACTTCACAATGAGCAGTTCTTC. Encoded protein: CASSLGSNLGLHNEQFF. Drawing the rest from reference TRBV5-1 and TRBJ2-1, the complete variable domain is KAGVTQTPRYLIKTRGQQVTLSCSPISGHRSVSWYQQTPGQGLQFLFEYFSETQRNKGNFPGRFSGRQFSNSRSEMNVSTLELGDSALYLCASSLGSNLGLHNEQFFGPGTRLTVL.

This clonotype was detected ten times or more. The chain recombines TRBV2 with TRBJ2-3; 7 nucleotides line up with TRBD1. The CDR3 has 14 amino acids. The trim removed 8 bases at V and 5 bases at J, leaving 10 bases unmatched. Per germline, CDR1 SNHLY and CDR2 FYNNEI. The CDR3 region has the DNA TGTGCCAGCTTCCGTCGGCAGGGGGAAGATACGCAGTATTTT. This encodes CASFRRQGEDTQYF.

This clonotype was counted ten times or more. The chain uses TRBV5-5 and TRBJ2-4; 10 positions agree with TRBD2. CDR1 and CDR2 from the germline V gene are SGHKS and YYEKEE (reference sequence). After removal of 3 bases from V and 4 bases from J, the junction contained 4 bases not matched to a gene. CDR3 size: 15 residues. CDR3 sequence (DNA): TGTGCCAGCAGCTGGGAGACTAGCGGGAAAAACATTCAGTACTTC. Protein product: CASSWETSGKNIQYF. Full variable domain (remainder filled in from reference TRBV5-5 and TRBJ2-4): DAGVTQSPTHLIKTRGQQVTLRCSPISGHKSVSWYQQVLGQGPQFIFQYYEKEERGRGNFPDRFSARQFPNYSSELNVNALLLGDSALYLCASSWETSGKNIQYFGAGTRLSVL.

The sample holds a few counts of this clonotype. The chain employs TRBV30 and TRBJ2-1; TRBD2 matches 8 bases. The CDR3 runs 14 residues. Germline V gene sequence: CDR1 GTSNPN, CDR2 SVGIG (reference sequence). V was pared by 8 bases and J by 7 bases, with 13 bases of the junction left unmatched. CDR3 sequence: CAQGGDGRANEQFF. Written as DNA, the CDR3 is TGTGCCCAAGGGGGTGACGGGAGGGCGAATGAGCAGTTCTTC. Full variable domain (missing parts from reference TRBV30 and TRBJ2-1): SQTIHQWPATLVQPVGSPLSLECTVEGTSNPNLYWYRQAAGRGLQLLFYSVGIGQISSEVPQNLSASRPQDRQFILSSKKLLLSDSGFYLCAQGGDGRANEQFFGPGTRLTVL.

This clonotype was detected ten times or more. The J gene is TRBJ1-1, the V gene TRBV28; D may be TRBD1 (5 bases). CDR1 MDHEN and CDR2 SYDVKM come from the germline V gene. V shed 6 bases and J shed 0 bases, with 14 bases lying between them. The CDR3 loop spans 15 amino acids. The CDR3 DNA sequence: TGTGCCAGCAGCCAATGGGGGATCATGAACACTGAAGCTTTCTTT. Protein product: CASSQWGIMNTEAFF.

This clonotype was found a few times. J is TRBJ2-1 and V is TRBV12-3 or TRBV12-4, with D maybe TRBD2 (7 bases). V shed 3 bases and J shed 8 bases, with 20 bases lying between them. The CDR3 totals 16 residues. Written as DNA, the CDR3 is TGTGCCAGCAGTTTCAGGCGGTCCCGCGGGGGCGATGAGCAGTTCTTC. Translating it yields CASSFRRSRGGDEQFF.

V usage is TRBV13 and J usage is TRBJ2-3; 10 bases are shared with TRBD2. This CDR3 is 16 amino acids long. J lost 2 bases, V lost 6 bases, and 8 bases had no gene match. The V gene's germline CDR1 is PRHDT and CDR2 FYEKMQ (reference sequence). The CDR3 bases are TGTGCCAGCAGAAGAGGAGGACTAGCGGACACAGATACGCAGTATTTT. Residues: CASRRGGLADTDTQYF. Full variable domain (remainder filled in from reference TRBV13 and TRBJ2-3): AAGVIQSPRHLIKEKRETATLKCYPIPRHDTVYWYQQGPGQDPQFLISFYEKMQSDKGSIPDRFSAQQFSDYHSELNMSSLELGDSALYFCASRRGGLADTDTQYFGPGTRLTVL.

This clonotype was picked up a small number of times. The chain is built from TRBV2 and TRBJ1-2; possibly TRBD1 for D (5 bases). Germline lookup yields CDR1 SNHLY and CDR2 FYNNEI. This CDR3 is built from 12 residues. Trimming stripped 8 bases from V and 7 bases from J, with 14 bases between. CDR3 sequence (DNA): TGTGCCAGCCTTTGGGGGGACGGTGGCTACACCTTC. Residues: CASLWGDGGYTF.

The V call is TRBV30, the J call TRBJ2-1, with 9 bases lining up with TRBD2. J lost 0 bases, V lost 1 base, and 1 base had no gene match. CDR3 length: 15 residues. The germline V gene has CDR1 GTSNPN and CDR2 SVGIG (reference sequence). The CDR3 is CAWSGGRGSYNEQFF. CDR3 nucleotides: TGTGCCTGGAGTGGCGGGAGGGGCTCCTACAATGAGCAGTTCTTC.

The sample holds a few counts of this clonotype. The CDR3 region is CASSTAGRNQPQHF. The CDR3 coding sequence is TGTGCCAGCAGCACCGCAGGACGCAATCAGCCCCAGCATTTT. This chain joins TRBV3-1 and TRBJ1-5; no clear D. This CDR3 is 14 amino acids long. V lost 5 bases and J lost 2, with 10 bases in between. Germline V gene data show CDR1 as LGHDT and CDR2 as YNNKEL (reference sequence).